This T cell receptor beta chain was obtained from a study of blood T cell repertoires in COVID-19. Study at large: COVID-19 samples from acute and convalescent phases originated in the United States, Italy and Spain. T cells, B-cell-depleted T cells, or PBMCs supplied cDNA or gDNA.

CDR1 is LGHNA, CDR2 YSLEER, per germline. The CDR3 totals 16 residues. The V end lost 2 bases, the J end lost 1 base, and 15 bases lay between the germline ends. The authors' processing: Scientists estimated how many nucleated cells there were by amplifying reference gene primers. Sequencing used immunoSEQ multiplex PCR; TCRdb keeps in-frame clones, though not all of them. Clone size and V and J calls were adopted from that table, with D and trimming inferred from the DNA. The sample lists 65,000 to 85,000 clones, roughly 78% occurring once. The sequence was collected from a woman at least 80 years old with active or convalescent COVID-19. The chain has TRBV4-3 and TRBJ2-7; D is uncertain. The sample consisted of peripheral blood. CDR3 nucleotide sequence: TGCGCCAGCAGCCAAAAAAAAGCGTCTGTTTCCTACGAGCAGTACTTC. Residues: CASSQKKASVSYEQYF.